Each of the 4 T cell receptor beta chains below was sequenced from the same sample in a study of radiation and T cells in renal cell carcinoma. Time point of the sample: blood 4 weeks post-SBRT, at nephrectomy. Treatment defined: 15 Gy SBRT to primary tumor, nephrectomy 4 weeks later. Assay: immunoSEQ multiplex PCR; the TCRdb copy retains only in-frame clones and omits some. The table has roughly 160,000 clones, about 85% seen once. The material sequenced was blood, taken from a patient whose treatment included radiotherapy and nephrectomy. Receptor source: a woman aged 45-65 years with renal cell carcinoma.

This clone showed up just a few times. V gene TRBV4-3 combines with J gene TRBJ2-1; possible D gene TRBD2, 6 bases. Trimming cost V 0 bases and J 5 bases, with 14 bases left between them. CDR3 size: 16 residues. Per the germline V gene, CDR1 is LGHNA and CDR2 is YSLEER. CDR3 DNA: TGCGCCAGCAGCCAAGAATCCGGGACTCCCAACAATGAGCAGTTCTTC. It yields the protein CASSQESGTPNNEQFF.

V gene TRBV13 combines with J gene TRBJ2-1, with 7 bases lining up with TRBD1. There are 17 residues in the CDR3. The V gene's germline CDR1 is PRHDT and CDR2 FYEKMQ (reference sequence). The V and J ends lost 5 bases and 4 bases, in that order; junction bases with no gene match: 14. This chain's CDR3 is CASSHRYRDSLYNEQFF. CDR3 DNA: TGTGCCAGCAGCCACCGGTATAGGGACAGCTTATACAATGAGCAGTTCTTC.

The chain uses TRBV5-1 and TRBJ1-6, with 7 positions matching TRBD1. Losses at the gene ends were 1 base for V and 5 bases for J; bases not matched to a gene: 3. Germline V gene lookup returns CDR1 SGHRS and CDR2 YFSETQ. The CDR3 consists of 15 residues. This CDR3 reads CASSLQGTDNSPLHF. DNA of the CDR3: TGCGCCAGCAGCTTGCAGGGGACAGATAATTCACCCCTCCACTTT.

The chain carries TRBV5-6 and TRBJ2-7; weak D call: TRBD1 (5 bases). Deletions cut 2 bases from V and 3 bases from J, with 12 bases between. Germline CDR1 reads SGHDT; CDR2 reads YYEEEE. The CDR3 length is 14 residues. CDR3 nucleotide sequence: TGTGCCAGCAGCTTAGGGGTTGGTTTCTACGAGCAGTACTTC. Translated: CASSLGVGFYEQYF.